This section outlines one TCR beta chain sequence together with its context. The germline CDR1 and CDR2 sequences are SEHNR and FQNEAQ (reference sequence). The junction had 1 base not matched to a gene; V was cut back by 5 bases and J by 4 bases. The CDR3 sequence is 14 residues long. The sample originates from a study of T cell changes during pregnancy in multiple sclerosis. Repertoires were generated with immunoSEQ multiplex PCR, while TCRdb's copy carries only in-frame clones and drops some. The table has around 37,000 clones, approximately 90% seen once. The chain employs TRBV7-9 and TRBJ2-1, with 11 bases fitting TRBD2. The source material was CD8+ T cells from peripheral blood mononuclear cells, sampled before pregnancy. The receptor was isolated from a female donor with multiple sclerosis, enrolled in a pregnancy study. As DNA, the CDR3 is TGTGCCAGCAGCAGACTAGCGGGGTACAATGAGCAGTTCTTC. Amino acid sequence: CASSRLAGYNEQFF.